What follows is one TCR beta chain and its context. This sample is drawn from a study of synovial regulatory T cells in juvenile arthritis. Generated by immunoSEQ multiplex PCR, the TCRdb table keeps only in-frame clones and is missing some. The sample table includes about 10,000 clones. CDR1 SEHNR and CDR2 FQNEAQ come from the germline V gene (reference sequence). The CDR3 spans 15 residues. The DNA sequence is not available. The gene calls are TRBV7-9 and TRBJ1-5. Input material: Treg cells from blood. Subset defined: remaining (HLA-DR-negative) circulating blood Treg cells. The source is a donor aged 2-29 years with juvenile idiopathic arthritis. The CDR3 reads CASSLGGSGNQPQHF.